These 19 T cell receptor beta chains were sequenced from one sample in a study of Ad26.COV2.S vaccination and SARS-CoV-2 variants. The treatment: roughly 18 received Ad26.COV2.S at low or high dose, single or two shots; about five received placebo; per-sample allocation not given. Day 63 after the first injection of vaccine or placebo was the sampling time. Using immunoSEQ multiplex PCR, the repertoire was profiled, and TCRdb retains in-frame clones only, with some absent. The sample carries about 680,000 clones, 89% recorded once. This sample comprised peripheral blood, obtained in a trial of Ad26.COV2.S vaccine versus placebo. These receptors were obtained from a person aged 18-60 years who received the Ad26.COV2.S COVID-19 vaccine or a placebo.

The chain couples TRBV18 to TRBJ1-4; maybe TRBD1 (6 bases). The V end was cut by 2 bases, the J end by 3 bases, with 16 bases between. CDR1 and CDR2 (germline): KGHSH, LQKENI. The CDR3 sequence is 17 residues long. CDR3 DNA: TGTGCCAGCTCACCAGCCCCCCTACAGGGTCCTAATGAAAAACTGTTTTTT. This translates into CASSPAPLQGPNEKLFF.

V gene TRBV18 combines with J gene TRBJ1-2, with 8 bases matching TRBD1. CDR3 length: 15 residues. Trimming at V came to 2 bases and at J to 4 bases, leaving 6 bases not matched to a gene. Germline V gene data show CDR1 as KGHSH and CDR2 as LQKENI. CDR3 sequence reads: CASSPTGQGVYGYTF. In DNA, the CDR3 is TGTGCCAGCTCACCAACAGGACAGGGTGTCTATGGCTACACCTTC.

This chain links TRBV7-2 with TRBJ2-1, with TRBD2 identical over 10 bases. CDR3 size: 14 residues. Germline values: CDR1 SGHTA, CDR2 FQGNSA. Unmatched junction bases numbered 11, after V lost 5 bases and J lost 13 bases. CDR3 sequence (DNA): TGTGCCAGCAGCCCCCAACCTAGCGGGAGTATCCAGTTCTTC. It encodes CASSPQPSGSIQFF.

This chain uses TRBV30 with TRBJ1-5; D call uncertain. The V gene's germline CDR1 is GTSNPN and CDR2 SVGIG (reference sequence). The CDR3 spans 13 residues. The V end lost 0 bases, the J end lost 6 bases, and 9 bases lay between the germline ends. The CDR3 DNA reads as TGTGCCTGGAGTGTACACGGGAGTCAGCCCCAGCATTTT. Protein: CAWSVHGSQPQHF.

The V gene is TRBV19, the J gene TRBJ1-5; D unclear. CDR1 is LNHDA and CDR2 is SQIVND in the germline V gene (reference sequence). V lost 3 bases and J 4 bases, leaving 13 bases between the germline ends. The length of the CDR3 is 15 residues. The CDR3 DNA is TGTGCCAGTAGTATTTCCGCCAGGAGGAATCAGCCCCAGCATTTT. Translated, it gives CASSISARRNQPQHF. The full variable domain, in which reference TRBV19 and TRBJ1-5 provide the parts outside the CDR3, is DGGITQSPKYLFRKEGQNVTLSCEQNLNHDAMYWYRQDPGQGLRLIYYSQIVNDFQKGDIAEGYSVSREKKESFPLTVTSAQKNPTAFYLCASSISARRNQPQHFGDGTRLSIL.

The chain joins TRBV7-2 to TRBJ1-4; 9 bases agree with TRBD1. V shed 5 bases, J shed 5 bases, and the junction held 6 bases outside the gene matches. Germline V gene data show CDR1 as SGHTA and CDR2 as FQGNSA. This CDR3 comprises 15 residues. The CDR3 DNA reads as TGTGCCAGCAGCCCTAGACAGGGGGTGAATGAAAAACTGTTTTTT. It specifies CASSPRQGVNEKLFF.

The chain has TRBV7-6 and TRBJ1-1, with 7 bases that match TRBD1. The CDR3 totals 15 residues. Trimming took 5 bases from V and 3 from J; bases not matched to a gene: 9. Germline CDR1 and CDR2: SGHVS and FNYEAQ. The CDR3 is CASSQRNRGDTEAFF. Here the CDR3 DNA reads TGTGCCAGCAGCCAACGCAACAGGGGTGACACTGAAGCTTTCTTT.

The chain carries TRBV5-1 and TRBJ1-1, with D maybe TRBD1 (6 bases). From germline, CDR1 is SGHRS and CDR2 YFSETQ. The CDR3 is made up of 15 amino acids. Trimming stripped 1 base from V and 0 bases from J, with 10 bases between. The CDR3 region is CASSLTGQLNTEAFF. The CDR3 DNA sequence: TGCGCCAGCAGCTTGACCGGACAGCTGAACACTGAAGCTTTCTTT.

The chain has TRBV5-8 and TRBJ2-1, with D possibly being TRBD1 or TRBD2 (5 bases each). The CDR3 contains 15 residues. Germline V CDR1 and CDR2: SGHTS, YDEGEE. V lost 0 bases, J lost 0 bases, and 7 bases lay in between. In DNA, the CDR3 is TGTGCCAGCAGCTTGGTCGGGGCCTCCTACAATGAGCAGTTCTTC. Encoded protein: CASSLVGASYNEQFF.

This chain links TRBV4-1 with TRBJ2-7, with D maybe TRBD2 (7 bases). The CDR3 spans 15 residues. Deletions cut 0 bases from V and 3 bases from J, with 12 bases between. Germline values: CDR1 MGHRA, CDR2 YSYEKL. This chain's CDR3 is CASSQEGGGLYEQYF. As DNA, the CDR3 is TGCGCCAGCAGCCAAGAGGGCGGGGGCCTCTACGAGCAGTACTTC.

J is TRBJ2-4 and V is TRBV7-2, with TRBD1 as a possible D gene (6 bases). This CDR3 is 14 amino acids long. Deletions cut 1 base from V and 9 bases from J, with 13 bases between. Germline V CDR1 and CDR2: SGHTA, FQGNSA. The CDR3 DNA follows: TGTGCCAGCAGCTTAGGCGCAGGGGAAAGCATTCAGTACTTC. It encodes CASSLGAGESIQYF.

This chain joins TRBV11-2 and TRBJ2-3, with D perhaps given as TRBD1 or TRBD2 (5 bases each). Germline CDR1 reads SGHAT; CDR2 reads FQNNGV. Between the trimmed V and J ends, which lost 4 bases and 3 bases, there was a span of 14 bases. The CDR3 extends over 15 amino acids. This CDR3 is CASSSGTSRTDTQYF. CDR3 nucleotide sequence: TGTGCCAGCAGCTCGGGGACCTCTAGAACAGATACGCAGTATTTT.

This chain links TRBV27 with TRBJ1-1; 7 nucleotides line up with TRBD1. CDR1 and CDR2 from the germline V gene are MNHEY and SMNVEV (reference sequence). The CDR3 has 15 residues. V was clipped by 5 bases and J by 4 bases; unmatched bases: 10. The CDR3 sequence: CASSPTGEGTTEAFF. The CDR3 DNA reads as TGTGCCAGCAGTCCCACAGGGGAGGGAACCACTGAAGCTTTCTTT.

This clone showed up just a few times. The chain uses TRBV6-4 and TRBJ2-1, with 9 bases identical to TRBD1. Trimming cost V 0 bases and J 6 bases; bases outside gene matches: 0. In germline, CDR1 is MRHNA, CDR2 SNTAGT. This CDR3 region has 14 residues. CDR3 region: CASSDSTGGNEQFF. CDR3 DNA sequence: TGTGCCAGCAGTGACTCGACAGGGGGCAATGAGCAGTTCTTC.

The chain recombines TRBV5-1 with TRBJ2-5; D possibly corresponds to TRBD1 (6 bases). Per germline, CDR1 SGHRS and CDR2 YFSETQ. V was trimmed by 4 bases and J by 5 bases, leaving 12 bases between them. The CDR3 has 13 residues. The CDR3 region is CASSPPGAETQYF. The CDR3 nucleotides are TGCGCCAGCAGCCCCCCAGGGGCGGAGACCCAGTACTTC.

This sequence joins TRBV7-3 and TRBJ2-1; the match to TRBD2 covers 11 bases. The length of the CDR3 is 15 residues. Trimming removed 5 bases from V and 3 bases from J; junction bases left unmatched: 3. CDR1 is SGHTA, CDR2 FQGTGA, per germline. CDR3 region: CASSLGTSGYNEQFF. In DNA form, the CDR3 reads TGTGCCAGCAGCCTCGGGACTAGCGGCTACAATGAGCAGTTCTTC.

This rearrangement joins TRBV2 to TRBJ2-3; 12 nucleotides match TRBD2. V gave up 4 bases and J gave up 5 bases; unmatched junction bases: 1. Germline V gene sequence: CDR1 SNHLY, CDR2 FYNNEI. This CDR3 has 14 amino acids. CDR3 residues: CASSGTSGKDTQYF. For the CDR3, the DNA is TGTGCCAGCAGTGGGACTAGCGGGAAAGATACGCAGTATTTT.

The chain links TRBV6-2 or TRBV6-3 to TRBJ1-5, with 7 bases lining up with TRBD1. Per germline, CDR1 MNHEY and CDR2 SVGEGT. The CDR3 runs to 17 residues. Trimming removed 4 bases from V and 4 bases from J; junction bases left unmatched: 13. CDR3 sequence (DNA): TGTGCCAGCAGTTCCTACAGGGGTGGGATAAGAAATCAGCCCCAGCATTTT. This sequence encodes CASSSYRGGIRNQPQHF.

This rearrangement joins TRBV30 to TRBJ2-5; D gene uncertain. Germline CDR1 and CDR2: GTSNPN and SVGIG (reference sequence). This CDR3 is built from 13 residues. Trimming took 2 bases from V and 2 from J, leaving 9 bases between them. The CDR3 region has the DNA TGTGCCTGGAGTACAACAGAGCAAGAGACCCAGTACTTC. Translating gives CAWSTTEQETQYF.